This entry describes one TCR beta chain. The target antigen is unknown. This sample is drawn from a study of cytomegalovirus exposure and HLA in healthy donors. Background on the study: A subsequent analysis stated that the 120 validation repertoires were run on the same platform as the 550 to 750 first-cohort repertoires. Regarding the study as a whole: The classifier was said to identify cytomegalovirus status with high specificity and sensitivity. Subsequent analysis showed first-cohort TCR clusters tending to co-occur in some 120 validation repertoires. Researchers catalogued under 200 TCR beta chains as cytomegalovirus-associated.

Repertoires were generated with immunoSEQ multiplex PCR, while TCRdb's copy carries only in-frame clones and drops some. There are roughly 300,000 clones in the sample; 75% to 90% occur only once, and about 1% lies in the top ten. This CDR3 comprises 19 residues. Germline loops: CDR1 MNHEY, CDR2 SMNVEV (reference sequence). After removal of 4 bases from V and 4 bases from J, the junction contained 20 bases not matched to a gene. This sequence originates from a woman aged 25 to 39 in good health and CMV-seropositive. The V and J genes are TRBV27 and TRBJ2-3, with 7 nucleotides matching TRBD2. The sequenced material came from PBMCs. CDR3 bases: TGTGCCAGCAGTTCTAGGTCTTTTGGCGGACTAGTGTTATCAGATACGCAGTATTTT. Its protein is CASSSRSFGGLVLSDTQYF.